This TCR beta chain came from a study of blood T cell repertoires in COVID-19. The V gene's germline CDR1 is LNHDA and CDR2 SQIVND (reference sequence). CDR3 size: 15 residues. The trim removed 4 bases at V and 3 bases at J, leaving 2 bases unmatched. Here immunoSEQ multiplex PCR was the method, and the copy in TCRdb shows in-frame clones only, minus some. Among 110,000 to 150,000 clones listed, 84% were seen once. Sequencing used peripheral blood. V gene TRBV19 combines with J gene TRBJ2-1; 11 nucleotides agree with TRBD2. This clonotype was sampled from a human donor in a cohort sampled during active COVID-19. The CDR3 bases are TGTGCCAGTAGTACACTAGCGGGGGTCTACAATGAGCAGTTCTTC. Protein sequence: CASSTLAGVYNEQFF.